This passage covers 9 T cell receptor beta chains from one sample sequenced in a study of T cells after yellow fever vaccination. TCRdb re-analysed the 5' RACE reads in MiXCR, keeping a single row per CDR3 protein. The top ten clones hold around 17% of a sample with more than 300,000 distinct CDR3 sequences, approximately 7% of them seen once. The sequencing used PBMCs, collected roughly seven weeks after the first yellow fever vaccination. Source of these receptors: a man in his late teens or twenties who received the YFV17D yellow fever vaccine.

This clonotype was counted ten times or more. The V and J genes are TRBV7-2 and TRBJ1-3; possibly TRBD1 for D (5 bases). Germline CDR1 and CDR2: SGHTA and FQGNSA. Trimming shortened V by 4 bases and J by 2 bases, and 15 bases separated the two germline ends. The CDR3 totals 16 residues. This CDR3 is CASSSYRRQAGNTIYF. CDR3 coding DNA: TGTGCCAGCAGCTCCTACAGGAGGCAGGCTGGAAACACCATATATTTT.

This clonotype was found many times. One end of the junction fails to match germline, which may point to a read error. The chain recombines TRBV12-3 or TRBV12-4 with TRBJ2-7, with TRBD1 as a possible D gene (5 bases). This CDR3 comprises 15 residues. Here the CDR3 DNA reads TGTGCCAGCAGTACGCATGCAGGGAAATCCTCCGAGCAGTACTTC. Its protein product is CASSTHAGKSSEQYF.

The CDR3 loop reads CASSVEPRDSRIYNEQFF. CDR3 nucleotide sequence: TGTGCCAGCAGCGTAGAGCCCCGGGACTCAAGAATCTACAATGAGCAGTTCTTC. The chain carries TRBV9 and TRBJ2-1, with D perhaps TRBD2 (6 bases). Germline CDR1 SGDLS, CDR2 YYNGEE. The CDR3 runs to 18 residues. V was clipped by 0 bases and J by 3 bases, with 19 bases between them.

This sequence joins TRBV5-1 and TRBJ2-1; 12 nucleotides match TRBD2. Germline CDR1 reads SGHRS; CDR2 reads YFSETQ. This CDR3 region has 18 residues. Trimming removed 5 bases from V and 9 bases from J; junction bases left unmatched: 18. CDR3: CASSSGLAGRPLHSEQFF. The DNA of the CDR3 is TGCGCCAGCAGTTCCGGACTAGCGGGGAGGCCTCTTCACAGTGAGCAGTTCTTC.

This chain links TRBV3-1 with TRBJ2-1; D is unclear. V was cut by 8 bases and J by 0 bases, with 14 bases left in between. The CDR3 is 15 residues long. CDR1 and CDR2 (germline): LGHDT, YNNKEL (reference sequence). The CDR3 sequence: CASSLSLGSYNEQFF. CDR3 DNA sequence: TGTGCCAGCTCATTATCCCTCGGCTCCTACAATGAGCAGTTCTTC.

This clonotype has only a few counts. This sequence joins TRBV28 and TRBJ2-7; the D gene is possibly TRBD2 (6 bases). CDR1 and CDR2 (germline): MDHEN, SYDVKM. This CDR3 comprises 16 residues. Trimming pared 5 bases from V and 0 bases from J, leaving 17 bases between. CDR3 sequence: CASSPSGTGGSYEQYV. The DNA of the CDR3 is TGTGCCAGCAGTCCATCCGGGACTGGAGGCTCCTACGAGCAGTACGTC.

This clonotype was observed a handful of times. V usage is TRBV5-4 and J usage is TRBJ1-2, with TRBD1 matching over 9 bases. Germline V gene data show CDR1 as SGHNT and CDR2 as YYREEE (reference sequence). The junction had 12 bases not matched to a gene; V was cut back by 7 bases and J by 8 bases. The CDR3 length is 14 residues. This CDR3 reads CASSYLQGALGYTF. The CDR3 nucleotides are TGTGCCAGCTCTTACCTACAGGGGGCGTTGGGCTACACCTTC. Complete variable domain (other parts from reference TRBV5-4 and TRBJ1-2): ETGVTQSPTHLIKTRGQQVTLRCSSQSGHNTVSWYQQALGQGPQFIFQYYREEENGRGNFPPRFSGLQFPNYSSELNVNALELDDSALYLCASSYLQGALGYTFGSGTRLTVV.

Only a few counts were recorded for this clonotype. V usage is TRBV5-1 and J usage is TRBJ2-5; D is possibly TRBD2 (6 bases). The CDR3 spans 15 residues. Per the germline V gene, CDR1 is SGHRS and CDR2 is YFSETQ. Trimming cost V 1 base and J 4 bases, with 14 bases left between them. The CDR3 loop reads CASSLRGSLGETQYF. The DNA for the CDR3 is TGCGCCAGCAGCTTGCGGGGGAGCCTAGGAGAGACCCAGTACTTC.

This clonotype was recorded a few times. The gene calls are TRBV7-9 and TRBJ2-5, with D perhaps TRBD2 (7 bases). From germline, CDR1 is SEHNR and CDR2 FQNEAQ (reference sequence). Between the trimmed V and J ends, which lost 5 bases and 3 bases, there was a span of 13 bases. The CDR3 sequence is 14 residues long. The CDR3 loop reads CASSPPGGEETQYF. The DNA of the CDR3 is TGTGCCAGCAGCCCGCCGGGGGGCGAAGAGACCCAGTACTTC.